One and the same sample provided the 10 T cell receptor beta chains below, sequenced in a study of post-analysis software for immune sequencing data. Presence of unique molecular identifiers characterized the TCR beta cDNA libraries. Using its own MiXCR run on the PCR reads, TCRdb lists one record per CDR3 protein. The sample records 350,000 to 500,000 distinct CDR3 sequences, 35% to 45% being singletons. The antigens of these receptors remain unknown. Study conclusions and caveats: Elevated frequency relative to controls characterized 4 or 5 TRBV segments in patients, TRBV5-6, TRBV5-1 and TRBV20-1 among them.

The material sequenced was blood. The receptor set was obtained from a girl between 2 and 10 years old with multiple sclerosis.

V gene TRBV7-8 combines with J gene TRBJ2-7; D may be TRBD1 or TRBD2 (5 bases each). V was cut by 4 bases and J by 1 base, with 11 bases left in between. CDR1 is SGHVS, CDR2 FQNEAQ, per germline. The CDR3 consists of 14 residues. CDR3 nucleotides: TGTGCCAGCAGCTCCAGGGACGATTCCTACGAGCAGTACTTC. Protein product: CASSSRDDSYEQYF.

The chain joins TRBV7-9 to TRBJ1-4; 8 positions match TRBD1. CDR3 length equals 16 residues. The germline CDR1 and CDR2 sequences are SEHNR and FQNEAQ (reference sequence). With 5 bases clipped from V and 4 bases from J, the junction kept 9 bases outside the gene matches. CDR3 loop: CASSVSPGQDNEKLFF. The CDR3 nucleotides are TGTGCCAGCAGCGTCTCACCGGGACAGGATAATGAAAAACTGTTTTTT.

This clonotype was detected only a few times. This sequence joins TRBV12-3 or TRBV12-4 and TRBJ2-1; 10 bases map to TRBD2. This CDR3 is built from 18 residues. V gave up 7 bases and J gave up 9 bases; unmatched junction bases: 21. CDR3 nucleotides: TGTGCCAGCACCGCTTCTCTGGGGACTAGCGAGAGAGGGGGTGAGCAGTTCTTC. It specifies CASTASLGTSERGGEQFF.

This chain links TRBV12-3 or TRBV12-4 with TRBJ1-6; no clear D gene. V lost 3 bases, J lost 3 bases, and 9 bases lay in between. The CDR3 is 15 residues long. CDR3 residues: CASSFGEDYNSPLHF. The CDR3 DNA reads as TGTGCCAGCAGTTTTGGAGAGGACTATAATTCACCCCTCCACTTT.

The chain couples TRBV12-3 or TRBV12-4 to TRBJ2-5; unclear D gene. The CDR3 extends over 15 amino acids. The V end was cut by 0 bases, the J end by 1 base, with 9 bases between. CDR3 region: CASSLAGIPQETQYF. The CDR3 nucleotides are TGTGCCAGCAGTTTAGCAGGAATCCCCCAAGAGACCCAGTACTTC.

There are a few counts of this clonotype. The chain links TRBV10-3 to TRBJ2-7; 8 nucleotides align to TRBD1. The CDR3 is made up of 16 amino acids. V shed 2 bases and J 0 bases; nucleotides not matched to a gene: 6. The germline V gene encodes CDR1 ENHRY and CDR2 SYGVKD. CDR3 nucleotide sequence: TGTGCCATCAGTGAGACGGACAGGGCTGCCTCCTACGAGCAGTACTTC. Encoded protein: CAISETDRAASYEQYF.

V usage is TRBV12-3 or TRBV12-4 and J usage is TRBJ2-4; D possibly corresponds to TRBD1 (5 bases). V lost 1 base and J 0 bases, leaving 10 bases between the germline ends. This CDR3 spans 16 amino acids. CDR3 coding DNA: TGTGCCAGCAGTTTAGAAGGCAGGGTAGCCAAAAACATTCAGTACTTC. Protein: CASSLEGRVAKNIQYF.

This clonotype was counted once. CDR3 region: CASSLIEGGYTF. DNA of the CDR3: TGTGCCAGCAGCTTAATCGAAGGTGGCTACACCTTC. The gene calls are TRBV7-8 and TRBJ1-2, with no clear D. The CDR3 covers 12 residues. The germline V and J ends were trimmed by 2 bases and 7 bases, with 8 bases remaining between them. The germline CDR1 and CDR2 sequences are SGHVS and FQNEAQ.

This chain connects TRBV4-1 to TRBJ1-1; D is perhaps TRBD1 (6 bases). Trimming left V 0 bases short and J 4 bases short, with 9 bases between. Germline CDR1 and CDR2: MGHRA and YSYEKL. The CDR3 totals 14 residues. The chain's CDR3 is CASSQEAGATEAFF. The CDR3, as DNA: TGCGCCAGCAGCCAAGAAGCAGGGGCCACTGAAGCTTTCTTT.

There are many counts of this clonotype. The rearrangement links TRBV5-1 to TRBJ2-6; no clear D. The ends were cut back, 0 bases at V and 0 bases at J, with 4 bases in the middle. CDR3 size: 15 residues. Germline V CDR1 and CDR2: SGHRS, YFSETQ. CDR3 sequence (DNA): TGCGCCAGCAGCTTGGGTGGCTCTGGGGCCAACGTCCTGACTTTC. Translating gives CASSLGGSGANVLTF.